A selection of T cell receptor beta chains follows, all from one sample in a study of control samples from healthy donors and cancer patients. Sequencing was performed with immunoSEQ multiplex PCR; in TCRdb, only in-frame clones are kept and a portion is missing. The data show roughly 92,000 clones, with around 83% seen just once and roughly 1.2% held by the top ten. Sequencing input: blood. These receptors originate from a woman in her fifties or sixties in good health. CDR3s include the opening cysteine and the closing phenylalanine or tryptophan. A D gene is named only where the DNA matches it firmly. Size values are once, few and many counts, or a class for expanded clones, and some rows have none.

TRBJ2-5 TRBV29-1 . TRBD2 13 CSIKTSGSETQYF TGCAGCATAAAGACTAGCGGGAGTGAGACCCAGTACTTC
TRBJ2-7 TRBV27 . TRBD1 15 CASSPQRDSSYEQYF TGTGCCAGCAGTCCCCAACGGGACAGCTCCTACGAGCAGTACTTC
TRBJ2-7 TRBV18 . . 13 CASSPGSSYEQYF TGTGCTAGCTCACCCGGGTCCTCCTACGAGCAGTACTTC
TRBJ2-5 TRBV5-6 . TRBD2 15 CASSPPTSEQETQYF TGTGCCAGCAGCCCGCCGACTAGCGAGCAAGAGACCCAGTACTTC
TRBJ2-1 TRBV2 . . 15 CASSLTGVGYNEQFF TGTGCCAGCAGCCTGACCGGGGTTGGATACAATGAGCAGTTCTTC
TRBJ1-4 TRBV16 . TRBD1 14 CASSPRTGYEKLFF TGTGCCAGCAGCCCTCGGACAGGGTATGAAAAACTGTTTTTT
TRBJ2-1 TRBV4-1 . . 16 CASSYQSRSTYNEQFF TGCGCCAGCAGCTACCAGTCGAGGAGTACCTACAATGAGCAGTTCTTC
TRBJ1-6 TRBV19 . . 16 CASSTRDHRYNSPLHF TGTGCCAGTAGTACCCGGGACCACCGCTATAATTCACCCCTCCACTTT
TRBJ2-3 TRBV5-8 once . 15 CASAPGPPPRDTQYF TGTGCCAGCGCCCCGGGCCCCCCACCTCGGGATACGCAGTATTTT
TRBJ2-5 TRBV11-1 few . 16 CASSLGIPQVRETQYF TGTGCCAGCAGCTTAGGAATCCCCCAGGTACGGGAGACCCAGTACTTC
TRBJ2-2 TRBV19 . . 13 CASSKRGAGELFF TGTGCCAGTAGTAAGAGGGGCGCCGGGGAGCTGTTTTTT
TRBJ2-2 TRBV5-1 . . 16 CASSLGQAYGTGELFF TGCGCCAGCAGCTTGGGGCAGGCGTACGGGACCGGGGAGCTGTTTTTT
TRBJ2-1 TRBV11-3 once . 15 CASSLSGYAVDEQFF TGTGCCAGCAGCTTATCGGGCTACGCGGTGGATGAGCAGTTCTTC
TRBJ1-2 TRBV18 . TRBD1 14 CASSPPGTGYGYTF TGTGCCAGCTCACCTCCCGGGACAGGCTATGGCTACACCTTC
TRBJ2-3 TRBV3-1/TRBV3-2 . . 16 CASSQGTSVSTDTQYF TGTGCCAGCAGCCAAGGAACTAGTGTGAGCACAGATACGCAGTATTTT
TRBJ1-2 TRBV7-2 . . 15 CASSLVFLGDGGYTF TGTGCCAGCAGCTTAGTGTTCCTAGGGGACGGAGGCTACACCTTC
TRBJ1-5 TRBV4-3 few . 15 CASSQDSGGNQPQHF TGCGCCAGCAGCCAAGACTCAGGGGGCAATCAGCCCCAGCATTTT
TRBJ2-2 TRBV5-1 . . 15 CASSLGHANTGELFF TGCGCCAGCAGCTTGGGGCACGCGAACACCGGGGAGCTGTTTTTT
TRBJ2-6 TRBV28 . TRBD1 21 CASSLFLGQGAPSSGANVLTF TGTGCCAGCAGTTTATTTCTCGGACAGGGAGCCCCGAGCTCTGGGGCCAACGTCCTGACTTTC
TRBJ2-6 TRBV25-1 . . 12 CASNSGANVLTF TGTGCCAGCAACTCTGGGGCCAACGTCCTGACTTTC
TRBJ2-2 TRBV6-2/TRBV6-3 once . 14 CASSYGVESGELFF TGTGCCAGCAGTTACGGGGTGGAGAGCGGGGAGCTGTTTTTT
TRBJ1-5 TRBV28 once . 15 CASSSGAGANQPQHF TGTGCCAGCAGCTCAGGGGCAGGGGCCAATCAGCCCCAGCATTTT
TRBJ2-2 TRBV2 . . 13 CASREYYTGELFF TGTGCCAGCAGGGAGTATTACACCGGGGAGCTGTTTTTT
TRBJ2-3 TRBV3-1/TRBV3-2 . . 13 CASRVWGEDTQYF TGTGCCAGCAGGGTGTGGGGCGAGGATACGCAGTATTTT
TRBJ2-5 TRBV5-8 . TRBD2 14 CASSSLAGELSPYF TGTGCCAGCAGCTCGTTAGCGGGGGAGCTCTCCCCGTACTTC
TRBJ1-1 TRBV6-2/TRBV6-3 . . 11 CASSYGTEAFF TGTGCCAGCAGTTACGGCACAGAAGCTTTCTTT
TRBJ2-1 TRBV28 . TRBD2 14 CASSPGGRENEQFF TGTGCCAGCAGCCCGGGGGGGAGGGAGAATGAGCAGTTCTTC
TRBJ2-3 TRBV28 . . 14 CASSLGGWTDTQYF TGTGCCAGCAGTTTAGGGGGCTGGACAGATACGCAGTATTTT
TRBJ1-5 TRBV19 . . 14 CASRGRTVRQVQHF TGTGCCAGTAGAGGGCGCACCGTCCGCCAGGTCCAGCATTTT
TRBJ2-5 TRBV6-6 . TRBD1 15 CASLPTGGAKETQYF TGTGCCAGCCTCCCGACAGGGGGCGCGAAGGAGACCCAGTACTTC
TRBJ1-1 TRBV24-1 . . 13 CATSDRRATEAFF TGTGCCACCAGCGACCGCAGGGCCACTGAAGCTTTCTTT
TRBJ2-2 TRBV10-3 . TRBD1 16 CAISDLTGGNTGELFF TGTGCCATCAGTGATTTGACAGGGGGGAACACCGGGGAGCTGTTTTTT
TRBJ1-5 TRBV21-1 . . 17 CASSKPPRTYSNQPQHF TGTGCCAGCAGCAAACCCCCACGCACCTATAGCAATCAGCCCCAGCATTTT
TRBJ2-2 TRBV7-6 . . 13 CASSRSNTGELFF TGTGCCAGCTCCCGGTCCAACACCGGGGAGCTGTTTTTT
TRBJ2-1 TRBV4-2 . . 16 CASSQDNRPSYNEQFF TGTGCCAGCAGCCAAGATAATAGACCGAGCTACAATGAGCAGTTCTTC
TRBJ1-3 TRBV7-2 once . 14 CASSLPGEQNTIYF TGTGCCAGCAGCTTACCCGGCGAGCAAAACACCATATATTTT
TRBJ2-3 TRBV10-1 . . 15 CASSQRGGGTDTQYF TGCGCCAGCAGTCAGAGAGGGGGAGGCACAGATACGCAGTATTTT
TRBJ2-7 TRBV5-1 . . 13 CASSLGGVNEQYF TGCGCCAGCAGCTTAGGGGGTGTGAACGAGCAGTACTTC
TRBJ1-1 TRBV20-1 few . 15 CSASERVKGNTEAFF TGCAGTGCTAGTGAGAGGGTGAAGGGAAACACTGAAGCTTTCTTT
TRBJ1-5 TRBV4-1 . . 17 CASSQVLEGAGNQPQHF TGCGCCAGCAGCCAAGTCCTGGAAGGGGCGGGGAATCAGCCCCAGCATTTT